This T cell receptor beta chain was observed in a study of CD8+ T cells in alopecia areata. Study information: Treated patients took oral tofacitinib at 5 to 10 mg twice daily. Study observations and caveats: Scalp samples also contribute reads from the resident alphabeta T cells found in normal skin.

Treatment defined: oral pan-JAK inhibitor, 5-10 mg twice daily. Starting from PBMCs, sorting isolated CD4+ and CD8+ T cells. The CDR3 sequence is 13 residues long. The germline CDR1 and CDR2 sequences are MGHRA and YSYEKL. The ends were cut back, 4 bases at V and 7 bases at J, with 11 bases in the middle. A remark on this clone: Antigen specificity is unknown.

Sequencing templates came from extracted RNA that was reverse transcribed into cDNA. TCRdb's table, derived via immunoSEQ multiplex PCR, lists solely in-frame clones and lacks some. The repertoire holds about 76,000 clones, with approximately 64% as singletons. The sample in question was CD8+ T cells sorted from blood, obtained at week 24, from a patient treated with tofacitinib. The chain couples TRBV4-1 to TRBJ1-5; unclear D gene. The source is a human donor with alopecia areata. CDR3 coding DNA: TGCGCCAGCAGCCGTTCATCCGGGCAGCCCCAGCATTTT. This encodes CASSRSSGQPQHF.